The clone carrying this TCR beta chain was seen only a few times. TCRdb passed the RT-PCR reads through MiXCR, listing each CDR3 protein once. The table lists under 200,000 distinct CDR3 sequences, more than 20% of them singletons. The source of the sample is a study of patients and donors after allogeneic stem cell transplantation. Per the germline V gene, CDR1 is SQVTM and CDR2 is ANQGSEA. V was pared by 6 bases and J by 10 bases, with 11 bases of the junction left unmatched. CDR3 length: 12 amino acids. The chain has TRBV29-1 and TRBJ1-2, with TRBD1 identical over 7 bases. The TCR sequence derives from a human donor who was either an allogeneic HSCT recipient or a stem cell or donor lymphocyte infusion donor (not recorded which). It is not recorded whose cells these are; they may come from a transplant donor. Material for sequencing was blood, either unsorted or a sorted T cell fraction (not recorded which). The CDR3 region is CSVSQDRYDYTF. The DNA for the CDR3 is TGCAGCGTAAGCCAGGACAGGTACGACTACACCTTC.